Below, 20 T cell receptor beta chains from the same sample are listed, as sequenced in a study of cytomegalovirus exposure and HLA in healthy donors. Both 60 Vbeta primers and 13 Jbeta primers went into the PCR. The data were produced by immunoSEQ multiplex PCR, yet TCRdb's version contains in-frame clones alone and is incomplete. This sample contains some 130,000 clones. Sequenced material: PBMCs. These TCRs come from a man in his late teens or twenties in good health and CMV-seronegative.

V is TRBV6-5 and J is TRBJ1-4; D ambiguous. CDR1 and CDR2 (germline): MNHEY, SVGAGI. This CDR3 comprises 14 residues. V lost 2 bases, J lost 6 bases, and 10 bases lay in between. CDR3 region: CASSYRGADEKLFF. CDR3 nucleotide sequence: TGTGCCAGCAGTTACCGGGGTGCAGATGAAAAACTGTTTTTT.

The CDR3 spells CSVLRVSEIGETQYF. The CDR3 bases are TGCAGCGTTTTGCGAGTTTCGGAGATTGGAGAGACCCAGTACTTC. V gene TRBV29-1 combines with J gene TRBJ2-5; no reliable D call. Between the trimmed V and J ends, which lost 5 bases and 4 bases, there was a span of 20 bases. This CDR3 is 15 amino acids long. Germline V gene data show CDR1 as SQVTM and CDR2 as ANQGSEA.

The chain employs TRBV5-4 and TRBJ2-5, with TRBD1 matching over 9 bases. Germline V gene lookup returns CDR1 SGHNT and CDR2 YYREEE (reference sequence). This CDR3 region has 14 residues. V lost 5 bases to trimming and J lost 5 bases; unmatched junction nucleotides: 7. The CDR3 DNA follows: TGTGCCAGCAGTCAAGGACAGGGGAAGGAGACCCAGTACTTC. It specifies CASSQGQGKETQYF.

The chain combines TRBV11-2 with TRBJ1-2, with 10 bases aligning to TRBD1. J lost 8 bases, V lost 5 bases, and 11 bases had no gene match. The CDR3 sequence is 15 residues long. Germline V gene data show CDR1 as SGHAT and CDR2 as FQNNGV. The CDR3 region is CASSGGTGDSVGYTF. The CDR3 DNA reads TGTGCCAGCAGCGGTGGGACAGGGGATTCTGTGGGCTACACCTTC.

DNA of the CDR3: TGTGCCAGCAGTACGGACATCTATGGCTACACCTTC. Amino acids: CASSTDIYGYTF. The V and J genes are TRBV28 and TRBJ1-2, with a possible D match to TRBD1 (5 bases). The germline V gene has CDR1 MDHEN and CDR2 SYDVKM. There are 12 residues in the CDR3. The V gene lost 5 bases and the J gene lost 4 bases, with 8 bases spanning the gap.

This CDR3 reads CASSLMRGDTQYF. The CDR3 nucleotides read TGTGCCAGCAGCTTAATGCGGGGGGATACGCAGTATTTT. The chain uses TRBV5-6 and TRBJ2-3; TRBD2 aligns across 7 bases. Trimming removed 2 bases from V and 6 bases from J; junction bases left unmatched: 3. CDR3 size: 13 residues. In germline, CDR1 is SGHDT, CDR2 YYEEEE.

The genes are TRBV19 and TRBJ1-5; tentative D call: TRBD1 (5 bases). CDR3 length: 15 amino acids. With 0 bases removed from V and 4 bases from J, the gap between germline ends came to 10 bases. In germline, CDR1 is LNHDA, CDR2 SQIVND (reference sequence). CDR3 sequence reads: CASSIDLTANQPQHF. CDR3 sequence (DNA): TGTGCCAGTAGTATAGATCTGACAGCTAATCAGCCCCAGCATTTT. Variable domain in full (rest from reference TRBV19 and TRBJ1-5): DGGITQSPKYLFRKEGQNVTLSCEQNLNHDAMYWYRQDPGQGLRLIYYSQIVNDFQKGDIAEGYSVSREKKESFPLTVTSAQKNPTAFYLCASSIDLTANQPQHFGDGTRLSIL.

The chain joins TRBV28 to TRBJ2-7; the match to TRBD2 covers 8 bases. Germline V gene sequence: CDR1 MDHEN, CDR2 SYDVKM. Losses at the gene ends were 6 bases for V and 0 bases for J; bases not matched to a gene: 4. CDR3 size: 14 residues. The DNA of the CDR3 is TGTGCCAGCAGGCCAGCGGGGGACTCCTACGAGCAGTACTTC. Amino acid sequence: CASRPAGDSYEQYF.

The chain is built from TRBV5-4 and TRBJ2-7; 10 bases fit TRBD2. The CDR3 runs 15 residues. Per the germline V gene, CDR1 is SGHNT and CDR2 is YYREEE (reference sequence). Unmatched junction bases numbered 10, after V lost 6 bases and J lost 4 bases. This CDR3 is CASTPTPSGGYEQYF. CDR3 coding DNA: TGTGCCAGCACCCCAACCCCTAGCGGGGGTTACGAGCAGTACTTC.

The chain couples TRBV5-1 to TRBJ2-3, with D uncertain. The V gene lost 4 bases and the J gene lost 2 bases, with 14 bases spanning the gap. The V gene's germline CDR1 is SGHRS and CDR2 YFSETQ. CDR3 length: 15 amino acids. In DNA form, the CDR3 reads TGCGCCAGCAGCAAAACACAGAGAGTCACAGATACGCAGTATTTT. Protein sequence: CASSKTQRVTDTQYF. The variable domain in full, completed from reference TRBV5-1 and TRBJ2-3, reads KAGVTQTPRYLIKTRGQQVTLSCSPISGHRSVSWYQQTPGQGLQFLFEYFSETQRNKGNFPGRFSGRQFSNSRSEMNVSTLELGDSALYLCASSKTQRVTDTQYFGPGTRLTVL.

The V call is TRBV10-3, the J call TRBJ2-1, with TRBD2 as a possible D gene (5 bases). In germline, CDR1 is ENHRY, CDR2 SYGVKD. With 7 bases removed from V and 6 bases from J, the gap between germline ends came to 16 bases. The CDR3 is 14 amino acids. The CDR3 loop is CAIKNSEVINEQFF. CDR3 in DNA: TGTGCCATCAAAAATTCGGAGGTTATCAATGAGCAGTTCTTC.

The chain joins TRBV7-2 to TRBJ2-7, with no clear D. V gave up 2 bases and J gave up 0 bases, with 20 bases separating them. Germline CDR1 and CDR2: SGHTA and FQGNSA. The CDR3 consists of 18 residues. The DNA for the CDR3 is TGTGCCAGCAGCTTATCAGACCGGGTCGGCGGCTTCTCCTACGAGCAGTACTTC. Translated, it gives CASSLSDRVGGFSYEQYF.

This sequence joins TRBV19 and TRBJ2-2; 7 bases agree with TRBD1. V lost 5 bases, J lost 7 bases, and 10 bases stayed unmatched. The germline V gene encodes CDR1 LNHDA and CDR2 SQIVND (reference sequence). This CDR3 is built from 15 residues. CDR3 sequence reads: CASSSSTGLGGELFF. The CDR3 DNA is TGTGCCAGTAGTTCATCGACAGGGTTGGGCGGGGAGCTGTTTTTT.

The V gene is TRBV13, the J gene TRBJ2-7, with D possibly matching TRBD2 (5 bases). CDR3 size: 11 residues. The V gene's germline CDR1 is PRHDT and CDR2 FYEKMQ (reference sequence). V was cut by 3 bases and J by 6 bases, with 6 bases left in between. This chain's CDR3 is CASSFRGEQYF. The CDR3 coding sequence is TGTGCCAGCAGCTTCCGGGGCGAGCAGTACTTC.

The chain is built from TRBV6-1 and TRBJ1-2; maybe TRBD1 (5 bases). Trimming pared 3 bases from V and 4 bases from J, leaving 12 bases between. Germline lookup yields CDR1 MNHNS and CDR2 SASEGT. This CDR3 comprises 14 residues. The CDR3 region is CASSDGRESYGYTF. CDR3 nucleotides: TGTGCCAGCAGTGATGGCAGGGAAAGCTATGGCTACACCTTC.

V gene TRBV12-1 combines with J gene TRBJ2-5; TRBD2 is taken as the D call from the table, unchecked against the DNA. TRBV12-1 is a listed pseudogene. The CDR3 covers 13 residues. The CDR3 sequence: CASSCDFCETQYF. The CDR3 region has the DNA TGTGCCAGCAGCTGTGACTTCTGTGAGACCCAGTACTTC.

In nucleotides, the CDR3 is TGTGCCAGCAGCGTATCCGCAGGGGGCAAGTACGAGCAGTACTTC. Protein: CASSVSAGGKYEQYF. This rearrangement joins TRBV9 to TRBJ2-7; 8 bases are a match to TRBD1. The CDR3 is 15 amino acids. Germline V gene data show CDR1 as SGDLS and CDR2 as YYNGEE. Unmatched junction bases numbered 7, after V lost 1 base and J lost 4 bases.

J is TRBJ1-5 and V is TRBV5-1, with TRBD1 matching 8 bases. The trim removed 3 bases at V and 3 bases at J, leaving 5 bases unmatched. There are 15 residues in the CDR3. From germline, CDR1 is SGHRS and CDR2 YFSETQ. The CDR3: CASSSGTGDNQPQHF. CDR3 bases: TGCGCCAGCAGCTCCGGGACAGGCGACAATCAGCCCCAGCATTTT.

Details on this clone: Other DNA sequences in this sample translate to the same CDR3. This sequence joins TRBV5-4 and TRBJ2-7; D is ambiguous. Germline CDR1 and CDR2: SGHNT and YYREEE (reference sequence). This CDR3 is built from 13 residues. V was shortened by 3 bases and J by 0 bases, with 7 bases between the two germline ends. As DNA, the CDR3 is TGTGCCAGCAGCTCGCTATCCTCCTACGAGCAGTACTTC. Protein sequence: CASSSLSSYEQYF.

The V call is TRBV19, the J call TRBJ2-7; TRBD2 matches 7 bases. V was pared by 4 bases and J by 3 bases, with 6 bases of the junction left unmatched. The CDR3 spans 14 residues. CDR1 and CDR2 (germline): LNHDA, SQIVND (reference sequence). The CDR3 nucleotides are TGTGCCAGTAGTACGGGGGGAAAGGGCTACGAGCAGTACTTC. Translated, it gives CASSTGGKGYEQYF.